This paragraph covers one TCR beta chain sequence. Its antigen is unidentified. The study ran its PCR with 60 Vbeta and 13 Jbeta primers. Sequencing was performed with immunoSEQ multiplex PCR; in TCRdb, only in-frame clones are kept and a portion is missing. The profile shows some 120,000 clones, 81% of them singletons. The CDR3 length is 15 residues. Per germline, CDR1 LGHNA and CDR2 YSLEER. The V end was cut by 0 bases, the J end by 1 base, with 9 bases between. This sample is drawn from a study of cytomegalovirus exposure and HLA in healthy donors. Healthy bone marrow donors formed the donor group. Findings and caveats of the study: A missense DCLRE1C variant was associated with V- and J-gene trimming of TCR beta chains in a later analysis, and an independent cohort replicated the association. Near-uniform donor sequencing depth was presumed by presence/absence analyses.

Sequenced input: PBMCs. The sequence derives from a man between 18 and 29 years old in good health and CMV-seropositive. This chain joins TRBV4-3 and TRBJ1-1; perhaps TRBD1 as D (5 bases). The CDR3 DNA reads TGCGCCAGCAGCCAAGATATGGGGCGGAACACTGAAGCTTTCTTT. Its protein is CASSQDMGRNTEAFF.